This TCR beta chain comes out of a study of blood T cell repertoires in COVID-19. Across the study: Sites across the United States, Italy and Spain contributed samples from acute and convalescent COVID-19. Sample material is recorded as cDNA or gDNA derived from T cells, B-cell-depleted T cells, or PBMCs.

As originally analysed: Scientists estimated how many nucleated cells there were by amplifying reference gene primers. Clones were sequenced by immunoSEQ multiplex PCR, and TCRdb holds only the in-frame ones, with some missing. Clone size and V and J calls were adopted from that table, with D and trimming inferred from the DNA. Found here are around 93,000 clones, about 86% of them singletons; the top ten hold 15%. The germline V and J ends were trimmed by 5 bases and 0 bases, with 11 bases remaining between them. This CDR3 contains 15 residues. Germline CDR1 SGDLS, CDR2 YYNGEE. This rearrangement joins TRBV9 to TRBJ2-2; perhaps TRBD2 as D (6 bases). Source material: peripheral blood. This sequence was found in a human donor in a cohort sampled during active COVID-19. CDR3 residues: CASRPGGANTGELFF. CDR3 nucleotides: TGTGCCAGCAGGCCGGGCGGGGCGAACACCGGGGAGCTGTTTTTT.